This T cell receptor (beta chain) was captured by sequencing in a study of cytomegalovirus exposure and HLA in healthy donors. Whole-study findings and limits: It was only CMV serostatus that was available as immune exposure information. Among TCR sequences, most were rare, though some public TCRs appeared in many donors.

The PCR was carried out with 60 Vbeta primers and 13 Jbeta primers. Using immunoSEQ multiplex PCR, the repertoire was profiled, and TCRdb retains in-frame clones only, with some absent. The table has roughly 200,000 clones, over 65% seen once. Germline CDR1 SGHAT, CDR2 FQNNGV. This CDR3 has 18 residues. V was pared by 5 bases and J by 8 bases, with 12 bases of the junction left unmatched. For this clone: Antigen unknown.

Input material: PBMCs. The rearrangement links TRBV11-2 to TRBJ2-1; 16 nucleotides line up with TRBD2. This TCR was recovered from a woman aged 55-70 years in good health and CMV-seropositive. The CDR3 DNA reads TGTGCCAGCAGCGAGAATTGGGGGACTAGCGGGAGGGGCGATGAGCAGTTCTTC. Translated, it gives CASSENWGTSGRGDEQFF.